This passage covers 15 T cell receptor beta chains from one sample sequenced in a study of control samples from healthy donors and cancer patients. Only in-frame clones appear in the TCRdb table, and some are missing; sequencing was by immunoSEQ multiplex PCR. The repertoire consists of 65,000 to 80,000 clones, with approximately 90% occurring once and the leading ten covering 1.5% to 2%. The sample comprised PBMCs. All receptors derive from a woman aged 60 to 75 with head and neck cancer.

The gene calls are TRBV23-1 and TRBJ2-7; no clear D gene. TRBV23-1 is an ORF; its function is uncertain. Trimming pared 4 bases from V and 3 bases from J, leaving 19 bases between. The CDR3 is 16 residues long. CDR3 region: CASSPSSNPPGYEQYF. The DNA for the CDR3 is TGCGCCAGCAGTCCGAGCTCGAACCCCCCAGGCTACGAGCAGTACTTC.

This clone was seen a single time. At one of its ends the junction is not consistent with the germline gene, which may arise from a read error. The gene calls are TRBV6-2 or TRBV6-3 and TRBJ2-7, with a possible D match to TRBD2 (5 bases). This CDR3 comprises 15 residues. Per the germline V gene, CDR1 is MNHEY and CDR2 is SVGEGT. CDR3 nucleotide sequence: TGTGCCAGCCGCCCAAGCCTCGGGGTATCGTCGTACAGTTGGTTC. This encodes CASRPSLGVSSYSWF.

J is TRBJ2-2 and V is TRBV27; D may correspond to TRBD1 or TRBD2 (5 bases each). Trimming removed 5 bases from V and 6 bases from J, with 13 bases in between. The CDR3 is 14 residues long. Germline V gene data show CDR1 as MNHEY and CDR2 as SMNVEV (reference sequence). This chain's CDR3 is CASSPEVGPGELFF. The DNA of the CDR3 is TGTGCCAGCAGTCCGGAGGTGGGGCCCGGGGAGCTGTTTTTT.

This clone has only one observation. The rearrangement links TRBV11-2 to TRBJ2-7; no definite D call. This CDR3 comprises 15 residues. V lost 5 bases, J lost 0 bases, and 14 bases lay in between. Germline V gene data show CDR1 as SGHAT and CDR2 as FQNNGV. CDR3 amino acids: CASSPLTVSSYEQYF. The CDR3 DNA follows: TGTGCCAGCAGCCCTCTCACGGTCTCCTCCTACGAGCAGTACTTC.

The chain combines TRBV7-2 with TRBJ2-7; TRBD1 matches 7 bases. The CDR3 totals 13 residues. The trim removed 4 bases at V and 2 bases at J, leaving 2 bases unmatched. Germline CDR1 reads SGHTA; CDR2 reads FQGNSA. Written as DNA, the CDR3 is TGTGCCAGCAGCTCCACAGGGGCCTACGAGCAGTACTTC. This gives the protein CASSSTGAYEQYF.

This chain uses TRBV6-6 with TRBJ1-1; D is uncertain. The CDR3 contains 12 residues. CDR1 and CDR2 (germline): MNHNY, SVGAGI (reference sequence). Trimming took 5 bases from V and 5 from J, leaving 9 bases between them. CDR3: CASSHDGTEAFF. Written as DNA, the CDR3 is TGTGCCAGCAGTCACGATGGGACTGAAGCTTTCTTT.

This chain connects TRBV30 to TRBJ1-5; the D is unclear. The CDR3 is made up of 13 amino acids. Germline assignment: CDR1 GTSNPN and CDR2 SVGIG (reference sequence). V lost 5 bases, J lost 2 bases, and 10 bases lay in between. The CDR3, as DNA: TGTGCCTGGGGGGAGGGTGGCAATCAGCCCCAGCATTTT. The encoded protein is CAWGEGGNQPQHF.

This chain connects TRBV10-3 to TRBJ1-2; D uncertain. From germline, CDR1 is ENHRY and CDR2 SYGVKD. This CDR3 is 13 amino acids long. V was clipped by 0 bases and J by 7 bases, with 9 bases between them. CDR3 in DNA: TGTGCCATCAGTGAGTCCATCGGAAGTGGCTACACCTTC. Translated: CAISESIGSGYTF.

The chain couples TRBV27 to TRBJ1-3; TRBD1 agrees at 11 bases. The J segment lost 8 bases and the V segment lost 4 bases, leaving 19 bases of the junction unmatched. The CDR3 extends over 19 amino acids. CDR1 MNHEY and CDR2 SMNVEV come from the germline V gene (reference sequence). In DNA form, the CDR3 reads TGTGCCAGCAGTTCCCTAACACCGGACAGGGGGCCGACGAGGGACACCATATATTTT. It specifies CASSSLTPDRGPTRDTIYF.

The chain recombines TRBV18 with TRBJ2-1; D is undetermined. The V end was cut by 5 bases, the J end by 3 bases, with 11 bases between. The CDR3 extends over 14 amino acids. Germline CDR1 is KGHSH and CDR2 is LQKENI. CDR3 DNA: TGTGCCAGCTCATACAGCGTGGGCTACAATGAGCAGTTCTTC. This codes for CASSYSVGYNEQFF.

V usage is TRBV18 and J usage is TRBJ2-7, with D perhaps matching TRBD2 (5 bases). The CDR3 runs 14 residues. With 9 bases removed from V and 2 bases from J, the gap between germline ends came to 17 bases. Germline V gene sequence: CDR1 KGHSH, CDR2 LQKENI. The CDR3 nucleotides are TGTGCCAGTCAAGATTCCGGGATCGCCTACGAGCAGTACTTC. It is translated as CASQDSGIAYEQYF.

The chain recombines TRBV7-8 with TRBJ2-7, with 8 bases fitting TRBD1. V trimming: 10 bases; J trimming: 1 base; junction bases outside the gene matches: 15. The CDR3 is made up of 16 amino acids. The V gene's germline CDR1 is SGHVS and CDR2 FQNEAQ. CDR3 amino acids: CATAQSRQGMSYEQYF. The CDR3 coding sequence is TGTGCCACTGCCCAATCGCGACAGGGGATGTCCTACGAGCAGTACTTC.

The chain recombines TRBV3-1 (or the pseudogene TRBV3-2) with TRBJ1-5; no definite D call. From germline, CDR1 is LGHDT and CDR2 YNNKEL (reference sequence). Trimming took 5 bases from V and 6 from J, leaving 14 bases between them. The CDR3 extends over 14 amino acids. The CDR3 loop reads CASSFLGKGQPQHF. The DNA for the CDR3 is TGTGCCAGCAGCTTTCTGGGTAAGGGTCAGCCCCAGCATTTT.

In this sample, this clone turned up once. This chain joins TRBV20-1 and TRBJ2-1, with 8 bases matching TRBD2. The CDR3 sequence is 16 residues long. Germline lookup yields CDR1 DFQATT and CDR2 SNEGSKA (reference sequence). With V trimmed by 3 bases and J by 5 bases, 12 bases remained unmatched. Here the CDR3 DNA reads TGCAGTGCTAGTGACTTTGCGACTAGCGTCAACAATGAGCAGTTCTTC. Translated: CSASDFATSVNNEQFF.

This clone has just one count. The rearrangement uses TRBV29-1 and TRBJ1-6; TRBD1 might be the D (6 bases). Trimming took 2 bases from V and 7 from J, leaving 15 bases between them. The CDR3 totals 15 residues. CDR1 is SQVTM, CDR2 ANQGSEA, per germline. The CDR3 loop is CSVEFGTGPNSPLHF. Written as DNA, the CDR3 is TGCAGCGTTGAATTTGGTACAGGGCCAAATTCACCCCTCCACTTT.